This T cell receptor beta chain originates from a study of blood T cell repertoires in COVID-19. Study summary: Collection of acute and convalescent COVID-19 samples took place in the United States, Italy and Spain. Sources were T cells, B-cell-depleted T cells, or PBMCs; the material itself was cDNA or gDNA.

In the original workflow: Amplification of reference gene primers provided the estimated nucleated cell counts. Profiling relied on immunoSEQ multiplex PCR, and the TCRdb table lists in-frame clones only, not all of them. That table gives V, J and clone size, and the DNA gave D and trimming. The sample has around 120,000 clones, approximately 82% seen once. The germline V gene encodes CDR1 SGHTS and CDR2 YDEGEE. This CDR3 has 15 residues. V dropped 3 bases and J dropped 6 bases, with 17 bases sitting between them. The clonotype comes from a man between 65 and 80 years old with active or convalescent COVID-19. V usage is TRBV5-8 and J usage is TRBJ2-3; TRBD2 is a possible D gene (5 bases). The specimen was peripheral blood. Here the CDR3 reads CASSSTGLGADTQYF. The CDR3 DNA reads TGTGCCAGCAGCTCAACCGGCCTGGGAGCCGATACGCAGTATTTT.